Following are 8 T cell receptor beta chains from one sample sequenced in a study of naive and memory T cell subsets (dated by TCRdb to between 2016 and 2019). Library creation used 5' RACE. TCRdb shows the sequencer as Illumina MiSeq. The ligated cDNA was amplified by four rounds of PCR, in which nested alpha and beta constant region primers were used together with the SP2 primer. The public reads were reprocessed in TCRdb via fastp at Q25 and MiXCR, keeping in-frame beta chains. Each record represents a unique CDR3 protein, reported with the most common genes and DNA among its rows. The sample profile shows 55,000 to 65,000 distinct CDR3 sequences; approximately 8% of them were found once. The leading ten clones occupy over 15% of the sample. The study reported a robust and sensitive protocol to amplify, sequence and analyze TCRs, based on 3' ligation of a UMI-containing oligonucleotide to TCR cDNA.

These receptors were collected from a female donor in good health.

The rearrangement joins TRBV21-1 to TRBJ2-3; the table calls TRBD2, which could not be checked here. TRBV21-1 is labeled a pseudogene. This CDR3 has 21 residues. The CDR3 protein is CASSKVRLIAGADRNTDTQYF. For the CDR3, the DNA is TGTGCCAGCAGCAAAGTGAGGTTAATAGCGGGGGCTGATCGTAACACAGATACGCAGTATTTT.

This clonotype showed up just a few times. The chain couples TRBV5-6 to TRBJ2-1, with 11 bases matching TRBD2. Per germline, CDR1 SGHDT and CDR2 YYEEEE. Trimming removed 5 bases from V and 11 bases from J; junction bases left unmatched: 12. The CDR3 is 15 amino acids. The CDR3 protein is CASSLRLAGLYKQFF. CDR3 in DNA: TGTGCCAGCAGTCTTCGACTAGCGGGACTCTACAAGCAGTTCTTC.

This clonotype was seen repeatedly, ten times or more. The chain recombines TRBV7-2 with TRBJ2-2, with D perhaps given as TRBD1 or TRBD2 (5 bases each). The CDR3 is made up of 15 amino acids. CDR1 SGHTA and CDR2 FQGNSA come from the germline V gene. The ends were cut back, 1 base at V and 4 bases at J, with 10 bases in the middle. For the CDR3, the DNA is TGTGCCAGCAGCTTAGGGGACCGGCGCACCGGGGAGCTGTTTTTT. It yields the protein CASSLGDRRTGELFF. The full variable domain, rest sourced from reference TRBV7-2 and TRBJ2-2, is GAGVSQSPSNKVTEKGKDVELRCDPISGHTALYWYRQSLGQGLEFLIYFQGNSAPDKSGLPSDRFSAERTGGSVSTLTIQRTQQEDSAVYLCASSLGDRRTGELFFGEGSRLTVL.

This chain links TRBV18 with TRBJ2-3; the match to TRBD2 covers 10 bases. The germline V gene has CDR1 KGHSH and CDR2 LQKENI. The V and J ends lost 4 bases and 5 bases, in that order; junction bases with no gene match: 15. The CDR3 consists of 18 residues. Written as DNA, the CDR3 is TGTGCCAGCTCACGGGCGTCCCGAGCGGGGGGGCCTAGAGATACGCAGTATTTT. As protein: CASSRASRAGGPRDTQYF.

This clonotype was seen at least ten times. The J gene is TRBJ1-5, the V gene TRBV7-2; D perhaps matches TRBD1 (6 bases). Trimming left V 1 base short and J 2 bases short, with 12 bases between. This CDR3 is built from 16 residues. The germline CDR1 and CDR2 sequences are SGHTA and FQGNSA. CDR3 in DNA: TGTGCCAGCAGCTTAGGGGGAGGGGGTGGCAATCAGCCCCAGCATTTT. Its translation: CASSLGGGGGNQPQHF.

In its sample, this clonotype was seen many times. V gene TRBV10-3 combines with J gene TRBJ2-1; D may be TRBD1 (6 bases). The germline V gene has CDR1 ENHRY and CDR2 SYGVKD. V lost 4 bases and J lost 4, with 8 bases in between. The CDR3 contains 13 residues. The CDR3: CAISGTVYNEQFF. The CDR3 DNA sequence: TGTGCCATCAGTGGGACAGTTTACAATGAGCAGTTCTTC.

The rearrangement joins TRBV12-3 or TRBV12-4 to TRBJ1-5, with TRBD1 as a possible D gene (5 bases). Trimming took 6 bases from V and 5 from J, leaving 14 bases between them. The CDR3 contains 14 residues. The CDR3 DNA reads as TGTGCCAGCAGCCCCGGGACGCACGATCAGCCCCAGCATTTT. It yields the protein CASSPGTHDQPQHF.

This clonotype has a handful of counts. The CDR3 DNA is TGTGCCAGCAGTTTTACGGGGAACACCGGGGAGCTGTTTTTT. This encodes CASSFTGNTGELFF. The chain joins TRBV12-3 or TRBV12-4 to TRBJ2-2; D gene uncertain. CDR3 length equals 14 residues. V was pared by 3 bases and J by 1 base, with 6 bases between.